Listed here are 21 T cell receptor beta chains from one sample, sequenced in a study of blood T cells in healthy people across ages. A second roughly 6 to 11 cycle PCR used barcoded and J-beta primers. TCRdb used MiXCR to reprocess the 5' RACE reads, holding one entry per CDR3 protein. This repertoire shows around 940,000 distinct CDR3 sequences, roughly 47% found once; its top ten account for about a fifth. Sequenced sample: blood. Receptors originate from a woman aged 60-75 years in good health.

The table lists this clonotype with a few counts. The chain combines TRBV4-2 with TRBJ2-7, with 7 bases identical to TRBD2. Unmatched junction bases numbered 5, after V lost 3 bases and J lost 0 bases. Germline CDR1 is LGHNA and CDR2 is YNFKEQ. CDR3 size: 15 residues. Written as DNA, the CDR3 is TGTGCCAGCAGCCAGGAGCGGGATAGCTCCTACGAGCAGTACTTC. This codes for CASSQERDSSYEQYF.

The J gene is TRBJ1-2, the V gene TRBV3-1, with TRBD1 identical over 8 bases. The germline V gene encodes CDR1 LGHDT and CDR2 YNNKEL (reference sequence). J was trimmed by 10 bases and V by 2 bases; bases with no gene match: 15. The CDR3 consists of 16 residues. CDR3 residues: CASSQLFQTGTGFYTF. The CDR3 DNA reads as TGTGCCAGCAGCCAACTCTTCCAAACCGGGACAGGCTTCTACACCTTC.

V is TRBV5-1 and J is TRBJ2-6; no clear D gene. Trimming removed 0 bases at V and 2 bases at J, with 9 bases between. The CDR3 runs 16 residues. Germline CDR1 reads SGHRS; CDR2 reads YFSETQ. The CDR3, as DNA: TGCGCCAGCAGCTTGGTTCCGGGTGCTGGGGCCAACGTCCTGACTTTC. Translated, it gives CASSLVPGAGANVLTF.

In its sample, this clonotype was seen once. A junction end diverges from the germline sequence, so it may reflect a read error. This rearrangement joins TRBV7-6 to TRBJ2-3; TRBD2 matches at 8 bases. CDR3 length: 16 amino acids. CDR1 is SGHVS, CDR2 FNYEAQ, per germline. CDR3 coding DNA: TGTGCCAGCAGCTTGGTAATAGCGGGACTAACAGCTACGCAGTATTTT. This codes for CASSLVIAGLTATQYF.

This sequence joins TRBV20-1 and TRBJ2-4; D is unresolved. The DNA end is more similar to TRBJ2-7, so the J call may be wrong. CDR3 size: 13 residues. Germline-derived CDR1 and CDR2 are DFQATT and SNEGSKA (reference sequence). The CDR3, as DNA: TGCAGTGCTATCGATACAAGGGCCTACGAGCAGTACTTC. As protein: CSAIDTRAYEQYF.

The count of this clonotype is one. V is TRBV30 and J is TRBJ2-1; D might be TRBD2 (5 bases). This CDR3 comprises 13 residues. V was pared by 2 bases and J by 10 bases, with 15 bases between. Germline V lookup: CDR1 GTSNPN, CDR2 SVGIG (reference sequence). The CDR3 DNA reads TGTGCCTGGAGTCCGGACTCTATCGGGGAGCAGTTCTTC. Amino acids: CAWSPDSIGEQFF.

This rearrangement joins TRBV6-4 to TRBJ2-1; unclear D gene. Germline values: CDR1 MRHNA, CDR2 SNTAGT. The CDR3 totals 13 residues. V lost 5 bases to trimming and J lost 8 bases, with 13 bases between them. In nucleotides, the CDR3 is TGTGCCAGCAGTAAGGTGGGGTTCGATGAGCAGTTCTTC. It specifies CASSKVGFDEQFF.

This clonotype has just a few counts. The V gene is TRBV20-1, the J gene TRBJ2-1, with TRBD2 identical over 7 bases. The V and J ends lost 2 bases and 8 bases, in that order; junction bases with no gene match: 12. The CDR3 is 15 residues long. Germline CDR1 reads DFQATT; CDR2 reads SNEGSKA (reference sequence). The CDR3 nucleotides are TGCAGTGCTAGACTATGGGCGGGAGCACGGGATGAGCAGTTCTTC. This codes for CSARLWAGARDEQFF.

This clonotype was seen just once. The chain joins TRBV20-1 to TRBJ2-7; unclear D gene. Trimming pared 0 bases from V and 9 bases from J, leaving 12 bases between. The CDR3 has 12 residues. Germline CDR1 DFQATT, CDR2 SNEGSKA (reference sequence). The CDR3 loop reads CSARDPLPRQYF. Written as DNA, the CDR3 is TGCAGTGCTAGAGATCCCCTGCCCAGGCAGTACTTC.

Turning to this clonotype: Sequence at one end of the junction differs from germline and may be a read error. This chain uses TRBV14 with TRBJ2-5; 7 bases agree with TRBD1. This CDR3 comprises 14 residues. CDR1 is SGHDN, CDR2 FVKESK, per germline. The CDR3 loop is CASGQNRGQETQYF. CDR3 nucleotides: TGTGCCAGCGGCCAAAACAGGGGCCAAGAGACCCAGTACTTC.

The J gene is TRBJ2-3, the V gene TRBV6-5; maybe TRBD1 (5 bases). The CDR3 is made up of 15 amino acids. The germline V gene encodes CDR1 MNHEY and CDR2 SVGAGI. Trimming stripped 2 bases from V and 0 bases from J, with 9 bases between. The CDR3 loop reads CASSYGAPSTDTQYF. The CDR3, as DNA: TGTGCCAGCAGTTACGGGGCTCCTAGCACAGATACGCAGTATTTT.

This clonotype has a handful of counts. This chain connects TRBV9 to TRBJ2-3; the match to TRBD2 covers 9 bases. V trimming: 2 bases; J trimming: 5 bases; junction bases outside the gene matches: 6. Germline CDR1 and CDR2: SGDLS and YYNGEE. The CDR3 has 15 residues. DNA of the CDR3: TGTGCCAGCAGCGTGGGGGGACTAGCCCAAGATACGCAGTATTTT. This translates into CASSVGGLAQDTQYF.

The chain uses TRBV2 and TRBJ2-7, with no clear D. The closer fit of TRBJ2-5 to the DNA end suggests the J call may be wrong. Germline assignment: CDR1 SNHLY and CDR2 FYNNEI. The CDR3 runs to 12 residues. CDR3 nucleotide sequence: TGTGCGATCGCGTCAGGTTGGGAGACCCAGTACTTC. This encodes CAIASGWETQYF.

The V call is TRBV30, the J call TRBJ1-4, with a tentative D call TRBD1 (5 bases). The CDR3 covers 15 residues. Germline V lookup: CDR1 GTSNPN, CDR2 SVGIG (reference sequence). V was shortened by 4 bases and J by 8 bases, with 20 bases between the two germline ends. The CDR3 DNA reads TGTGCCTGGACTCTTCCCGGGACGGGTAGCGAAAAACTGTTTTTT. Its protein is CAWTLPGTGSEKLFF.

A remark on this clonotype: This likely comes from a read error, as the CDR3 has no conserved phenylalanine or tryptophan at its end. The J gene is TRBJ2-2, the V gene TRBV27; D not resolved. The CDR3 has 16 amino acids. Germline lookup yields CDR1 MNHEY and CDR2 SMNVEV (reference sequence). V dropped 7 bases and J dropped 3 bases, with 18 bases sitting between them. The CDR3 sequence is CASIETPGGYTGELFL. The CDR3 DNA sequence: TGTGCCAGCATCGAAACACCGGGTGGTTACACCGGGGAGCTGTTTTTG.

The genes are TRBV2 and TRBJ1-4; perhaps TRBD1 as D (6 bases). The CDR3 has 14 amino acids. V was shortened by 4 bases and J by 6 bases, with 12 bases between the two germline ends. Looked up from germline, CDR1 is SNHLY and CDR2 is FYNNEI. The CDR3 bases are TGTGCCAGCAGTGCGCGGGGGGCGGATGAAAAACTGTTTTTT. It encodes CASSARGADEKLFF.

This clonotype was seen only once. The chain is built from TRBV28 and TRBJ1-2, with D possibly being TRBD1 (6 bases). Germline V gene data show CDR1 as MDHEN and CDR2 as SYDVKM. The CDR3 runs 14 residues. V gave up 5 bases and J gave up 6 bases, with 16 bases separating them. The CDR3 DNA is TGTGCCAGCAGTATAAGACAGGTCTTTGATGGCTACACCTTC. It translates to CASSIRQVFDGYTF.

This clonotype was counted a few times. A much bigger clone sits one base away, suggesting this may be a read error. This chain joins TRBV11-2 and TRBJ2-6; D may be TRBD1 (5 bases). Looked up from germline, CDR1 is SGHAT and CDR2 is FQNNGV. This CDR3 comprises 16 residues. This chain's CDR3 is CASSRATSTGASVLTF. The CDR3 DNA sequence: TGTGCCAGCAGCAGGGCCACATCGACTGGGGCCAGCGTCCTGACTTTC.

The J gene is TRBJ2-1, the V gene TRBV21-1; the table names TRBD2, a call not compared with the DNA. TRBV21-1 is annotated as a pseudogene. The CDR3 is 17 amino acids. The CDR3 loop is CARAQASSVISDNEQFF. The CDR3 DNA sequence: TGTGCCAGAGCCCAAGCCTCTAGCGTTATATCTGACAATGAGCAGTTCTTC.

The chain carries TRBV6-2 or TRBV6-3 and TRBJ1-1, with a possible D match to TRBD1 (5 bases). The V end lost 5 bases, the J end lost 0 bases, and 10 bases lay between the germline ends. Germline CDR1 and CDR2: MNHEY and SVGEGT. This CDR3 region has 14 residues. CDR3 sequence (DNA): TGTGCCAGCAGTATGACAGAGATGAACACTGAAGCTTTCTTT. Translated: CASSMTEMNTEAFF.

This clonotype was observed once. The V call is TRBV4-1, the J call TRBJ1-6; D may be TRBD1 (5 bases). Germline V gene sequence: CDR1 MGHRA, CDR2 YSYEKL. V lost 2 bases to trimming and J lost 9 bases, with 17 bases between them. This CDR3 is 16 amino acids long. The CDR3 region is CASSQPGGTWASPLHF. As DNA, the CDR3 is TGCGCCAGCAGCCAACCGGGGGGGACTTGGGCTTCACCCCTCCACTTT.